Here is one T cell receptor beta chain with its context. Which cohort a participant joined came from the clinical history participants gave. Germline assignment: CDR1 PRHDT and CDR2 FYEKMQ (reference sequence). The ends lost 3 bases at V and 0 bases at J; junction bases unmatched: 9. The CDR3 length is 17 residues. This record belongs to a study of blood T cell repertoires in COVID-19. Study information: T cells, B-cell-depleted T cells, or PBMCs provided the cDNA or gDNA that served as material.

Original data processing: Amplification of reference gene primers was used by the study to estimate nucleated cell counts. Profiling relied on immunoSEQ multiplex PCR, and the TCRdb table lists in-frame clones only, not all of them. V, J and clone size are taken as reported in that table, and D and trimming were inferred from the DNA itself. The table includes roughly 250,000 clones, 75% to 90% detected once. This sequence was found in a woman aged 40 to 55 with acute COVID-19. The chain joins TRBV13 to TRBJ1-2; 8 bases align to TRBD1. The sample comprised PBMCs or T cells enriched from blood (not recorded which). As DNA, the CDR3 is TGTGCCAGCAGCTTCTGGGACAGGAGCAAAACTAACTATGGCTACACCTTC. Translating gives CASSFWDRSKTNYGYTF.